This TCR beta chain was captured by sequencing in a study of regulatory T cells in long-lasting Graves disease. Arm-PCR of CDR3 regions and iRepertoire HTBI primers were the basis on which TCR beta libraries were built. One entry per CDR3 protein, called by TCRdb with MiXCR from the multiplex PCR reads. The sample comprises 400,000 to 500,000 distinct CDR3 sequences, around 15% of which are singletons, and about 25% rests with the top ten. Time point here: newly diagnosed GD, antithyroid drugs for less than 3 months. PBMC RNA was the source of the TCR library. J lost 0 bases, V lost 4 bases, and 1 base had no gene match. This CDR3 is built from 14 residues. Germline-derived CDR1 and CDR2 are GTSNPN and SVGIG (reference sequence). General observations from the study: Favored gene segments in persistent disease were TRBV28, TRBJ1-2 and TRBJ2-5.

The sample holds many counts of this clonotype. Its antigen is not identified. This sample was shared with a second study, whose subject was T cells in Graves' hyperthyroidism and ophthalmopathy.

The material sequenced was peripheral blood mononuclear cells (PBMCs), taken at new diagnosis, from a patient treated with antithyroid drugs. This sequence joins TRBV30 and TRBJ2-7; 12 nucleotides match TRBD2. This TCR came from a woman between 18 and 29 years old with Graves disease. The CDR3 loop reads CAWKTSGSSYEQYF. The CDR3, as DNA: TGTGCCTGGAAGACTAGCGGGAGCTCCTACGAGCAGTACTTC.